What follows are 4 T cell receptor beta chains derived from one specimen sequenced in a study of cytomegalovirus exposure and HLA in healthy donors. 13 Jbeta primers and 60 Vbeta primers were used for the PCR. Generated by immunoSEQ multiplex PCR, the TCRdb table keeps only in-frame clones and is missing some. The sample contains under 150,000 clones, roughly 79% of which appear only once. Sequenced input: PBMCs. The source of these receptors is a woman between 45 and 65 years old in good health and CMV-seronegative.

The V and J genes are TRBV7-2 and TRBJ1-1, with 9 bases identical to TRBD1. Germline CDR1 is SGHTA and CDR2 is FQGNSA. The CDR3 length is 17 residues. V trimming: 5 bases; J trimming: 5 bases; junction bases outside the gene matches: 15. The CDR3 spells CASSQLGGDRVFTEAFF. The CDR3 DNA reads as TGTGCCAGCAGCCAACTGGGTGGGGACAGGGTGTTTACTGAAGCTTTCTTT.

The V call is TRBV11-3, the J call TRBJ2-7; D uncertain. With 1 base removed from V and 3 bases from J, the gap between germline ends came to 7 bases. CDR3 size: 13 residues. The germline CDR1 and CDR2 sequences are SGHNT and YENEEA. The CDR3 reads CASSLGYSYEQYF. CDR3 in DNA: TGTGCCAGCAGCTTAGGATACAGCTACGAGCAGTACTTC.

CDR3 bases: TGTGCCTCCATCCCGTTAGGGGACCAAGAGACCCAGTACTTC. Protein sequence: CASIPLGDQETQYF. J is TRBJ2-5 and V is TRBV30; a possible D gene is TRBD1 (5 bases). This CDR3 is 14 amino acids long. Per germline, CDR1 GTSNPN and CDR2 SVGIG (reference sequence). The V gene lost 7 bases and the J gene lost 0 bases, with 15 bases spanning the gap.

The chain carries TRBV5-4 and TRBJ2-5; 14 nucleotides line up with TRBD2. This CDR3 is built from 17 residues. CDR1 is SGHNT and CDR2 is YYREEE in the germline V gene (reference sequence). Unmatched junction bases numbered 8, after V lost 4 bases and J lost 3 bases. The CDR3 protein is CASSGRTSGRPKETQYF. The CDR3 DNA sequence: TGTGCCAGCAGCGGTAGGACTAGCGGGAGGCCTAAAGAGACCCAGTACTTC.